The 23 T cell receptor beta chains presented below share a single source sample, sequenced in a study of blood T cell repertoires in COVID-19. The data were produced by immunoSEQ multiplex PCR, yet TCRdb's version contains in-frame clones alone and is incomplete. Seen here are 50,000 to 65,000 clones, 88% observed once, and the top ten hold under 4.5%. Sequenced: peripheral blood. The receptors here all came from a human donor in a cohort sampled during active COVID-19.

The chain combines TRBV27 with TRBJ1-4; D remains ambiguous. This CDR3 is 14 amino acids long. V lost 7 bases and J lost 8, with 17 bases in between. From germline, CDR1 is MNHEY and CDR2 SMNVEV (reference sequence). The CDR3 here is CASKVDHWEEKLFF. The CDR3, as DNA: TGTGCCAGCAAAGTGGACCACTGGGAGGAAAAACTGTTTTTT. Full variable domain (outside the CDR3, taken from reference TRBV27 and TRBJ1-4): EAQVTQNPRYLITVTGKKLTVTCSQNMNHEYMSWYRQDPGLGLRQIYYSMNVEVTDKGDVPEGYKVSRKEKRNFPLILESPSPNQTSLYFCASKVDHWEEKLFFGSGTQLSVL.

The V and J genes are TRBV5-1 and TRBJ2-1; the D gene is possibly TRBD1 (6 bases). The CDR3 spans 16 residues. The V and J ends lost 4 bases and 9 bases respectively, with 23 bases between them. Germline CDR1 SGHRS, CDR2 YFSETQ. CDR3 in amino acids: CASSPYTGSLSSEQFF. The CDR3 region has the DNA TGCGCCAGCAGCCCTTATACAGGGAGCTTATCAAGTGAGCAGTTCTTC.

The rearrangement uses TRBV23-1 and TRBJ1-6; a possible D gene is TRBD1 (5 bases). TRBV23-1 is labeled an ORF, and its function is uncertain. V lost 6 bases and J lost 0, with 18 bases in between. The length of the CDR3 is 18 residues. CDR3 region: CASRRPGNSHSYNSPLHF. In nucleotides, the CDR3 is TGCGCCAGCAGAAGACCAGGGAACTCCCACTCCTATAATTCACCCCTCCACTTT.

This clone was observed a single time. The CDR3, as DNA: TGTGCCAGCAGCGTACCGGGGGGAGCGGGAGTAGGTACAGATACGCAGTATTTT. It encodes CASSVPGGAGVGTDTQYF. The rearrangement uses TRBV11-2 and TRBJ2-3; 8 bases match TRBD2. The germline CDR1 and CDR2 sequences are SGHAT and FQNNGV. V lost 5 bases and J lost 3; bases outside the gene matches: 16. The CDR3 contains 18 residues. Full variable domain (rest looked up from reference TRBV11-2 and TRBJ2-3): EAGVAQSPRYKIIEKRQSVAFWCNPISGHATLYWYQQILGQGPKLLIQFQNNGVVDDSQLPKDRFSAERLKGVDSTLKIQPAKLEDSAVYLCASSVPGGAGVGTDTQYFGPGTRLTVL.

This chain links TRBV18 with TRBJ1-1; no clear D gene. CDR3 length: 12 residues. V lost 4 bases and J 5 bases, leaving 8 bases between the germline ends. Germline V gene data show CDR1 as KGHSH and CDR2 as LQKENI. In nucleotides, the CDR3 is TGTGCCAGCTCACAGAGCCCGACTGAAGCTTTCTTT. This codes for CASSQSPTEAFF. Together with reference TRBV18 and TRBJ1-1, the CDR3 gives the full variable domain: NAGVMQNPRHLVRRRGQEARLRCSPMKGHSHVYWYRQLPEEGLKFMVYLQKENIIDESGMPKERFSAEFPKEGPSILRIQQVVRGDSAAYFCASSQSPTEAFFGQGTRLTVV.

The chain uses TRBV10-3 and TRBJ2-7; the match to TRBD1 covers 9 bases. Losses at the gene ends were 6 bases for V and 2 bases for J; bases not matched to a gene: 5. In germline, CDR1 is ENHRY, CDR2 SYGVKD. The CDR3 has 14 amino acids. CDR3 DNA: TGTGCCATCAGCGGGACAGGGCGAACCTACGAGCAGTACTTC. Its translation is CAISGTGRTYEQYF.

The V gene is TRBV24-1, the J gene TRBJ2-2, with 14 bases identical to TRBD2. Losses at the gene ends were 9 bases for V and 7 bases for J; bases not matched to a gene: 12. The length of the CDR3 is 17 residues. CDR1 is KGHDR, CDR2 SFDVKD, per germline. CDR3 amino acids: CATARGTSGGTGGELFF. The DNA of the CDR3 is TGTGCCACCGCCCGGGGGACTAGCGGGGGAACGGGCGGGGAGCTGTTTTTT.

V gene TRBV2 combines with J gene TRBJ2-3; 10 bases fit TRBD2. Looked up from germline, CDR1 is SNHLY and CDR2 is FYNNEI. The CDR3 consists of 15 residues. Trimming cost V 8 bases and J 0 bases; bases outside gene matches: 5. This CDR3 is CASASGSWSTDTQYF. The CDR3 DNA follows: TGTGCCAGCGCTAGCGGGAGTTGGAGCACAGATACGCAGTATTTT.

The gene calls are TRBV15 and TRBJ2-7, with D tentatively TRBD2 (5 bases). This CDR3 has 13 amino acids. Between the trimmed V and J ends, which lost 8 bases and 4 bases, there was a span of 15 bases. Per germline, CDR1 LNHNV and CDR2 YYDKDF (reference sequence). The CDR3 reads CATAVGNGYEQYF. As DNA, the CDR3 is TGTGCCACCGCAGTCGGGAACGGGTACGAGCAGTACTTC.

This rearrangement joins TRBV6-6 to TRBJ2-1; possible D gene TRBD2, 5 bases. V was shortened by 5 bases and J by 13 bases, with 12 bases between the two germline ends. CDR1 and CDR2 (germline): MNHNY, SVGAGI (reference sequence). CDR3 size: 11 residues. The CDR3 reads CASSNPGIQFF. The CDR3 DNA reads TGTGCCAGCAGTAACCCGGGGATCCAGTTCTTC.

V gene TRBV9 combines with J gene TRBJ1-2, with D uncertain. The CDR3 length is 13 residues. The V gene's germline CDR1 is SGDLS and CDR2 YYNGEE. V lost 2 bases and J 5 bases, leaving 10 bases between the germline ends. Here the CDR3 reads CASSVQLWYGYTF. DNA for the CDR3: TGTGCCAGCAGCGTTCAACTTTGGTATGGCTACACCTTC.

The V gene is TRBV4-3, the J gene TRBJ2-1; 8 bases agree with TRBD2. J was trimmed by 3 bases and V by 1 base; bases with no gene match: 5. The CDR3 is 16 residues long. Germline-derived CDR1 and CDR2 are LGHNA and YSLEER. The CDR3 DNA sequence: TGCGCCAGCAGCCAAGTAGGTCTAGCGGGCTACAATGAGCAGTTCTTC. Protein product: CASSQVGLAGYNEQFF.

This sequence joins TRBV4-3 and TRBJ2-1, with 9 bases fitting TRBD2. CDR3 length: 16 amino acids. Germline CDR1 and CDR2: LGHNA and YSLEER. The junction had 10 bases not matched to a gene; V was cut back by 1 base and J by 9 bases. The CDR3 loop is CASSQGGLASGGEQFF. In DNA, the CDR3 is TGCGCCAGCAGCCAAGGTGGACTAGCGTCGGGGGGTGAGCAGTTCTTC.

The chain carries TRBV4-3 and TRBJ2-7; a weak D match, TRBD2 (6 bases). V shed 9 bases and J shed 3 bases, with 18 bases lying between them. Germline V gives CDR1 LGHNA, CDR2 YSLEER. This CDR3 has 14 amino acids. The chain's CDR3 is CARKRRGESYEQYF. CDR3 sequence (DNA): TGCGCCAGAAAAAGGAGGGGAGAAAGCTACGAGCAGTACTTC.

The gene calls are TRBV5-3 and TRBJ2-7; 7 bases line up with TRBD1. TRBV5-3 is identified as an open reading frame with a role that is uncertain. The V segment lost 0 bases and the J segment 2 bases; nucleotides outside the gene matches: 8. The CDR3 has 16 residues. The DNA for the CDR3 is TGTGCCAGAAGCTTGGAGCCTTATACAGGGGCCTACGAGCAGTACTTC. It specifies CARSLEPYTGAYEQYF.

J is TRBJ1-3 and V is TRBV19; D unresolved. V shed 2 bases and J shed 2 bases, with 10 bases lying between them. CDR3 size: 15 residues. Looked up from germline, CDR1 is LNHDA and CDR2 is SQIVND (reference sequence). DNA for the CDR3: TGTGCCAGTAGTATACCGTGGGCGCCTGGAAACACCATATATTTT. The encoded protein is CASSIPWAPGNTIYF.

This chain joins TRBV7-9 and TRBJ1-4; D call uncertain. Germline V gene lookup returns CDR1 SEHNR and CDR2 FQNEAQ (reference sequence). V lost 1 base and J 0 bases, leaving 6 bases between the germline ends. The CDR3 has 15 residues. CDR3 sequence: CASSLVTPTNEKLFF. Written as DNA, the CDR3 is TGTGCCAGCAGCTTAGTTACACCAACTAATGAAAAACTGTTTTTT.

This clone was observed once. This chain links TRBV10-1 with TRBJ2-1, with 7 bases identical to TRBD2. V shed 5 bases, J shed 6 bases, and the junction held 7 bases outside the gene matches. Germline CDR1 WNHNN, CDR2 SYGVQD (reference sequence). The CDR3 runs 14 residues. CDR3 in amino acids: CASSQAGPSNEQFF. CDR3 DNA: TGCGCCAGCAGTCAAGCGGGACCGAGCAATGAGCAGTTCTTC.

The CDR3 here is CASSVGGGGVHEQYF. DNA of the CDR3: TGTGCCAGCAGCGTAGGGGGAGGAGGGGTCCACGAGCAGTACTTC. The chain uses TRBV9 and TRBJ2-7; TRBD2 might be the D (6 bases). Germline V gene data show CDR1 as SGDLS and CDR2 as YYNGEE. V lost 0 bases and J lost 5, with 15 bases in between. This CDR3 is 15 amino acids long.

The chain joins TRBV6-5 to TRBJ1-1, with D possibly TRBD1 on 6 matching bases. The CDR3 length is 13 residues. V lost 2 bases to trimming and J lost 7 bases, with 11 bases between them. CDR1 is MNHEY, CDR2 SVGAGI, per germline. In DNA form, the CDR3 reads TGTGCCAGCAGTTACCGCGGACAGTTTGAAGCTTTCTTT. Amino acids: CASSYRGQFEAFF.

This rearrangement joins TRBV7-8 to TRBJ1-4; no firm D call. The germline gives CDR1 SGHVS, CDR2 FQNEAQ. The ends were cut back, 3 bases at V and 8 bases at J, with 22 bases in the middle. This CDR3 contains 17 residues. In DNA form, the CDR3 reads TGTGCCAGCAGCTTTGAATTCCCAGGCGCAGCGGGCGAAAAACTGTTTTTT. Translating it yields CASSFEFPGAAGEKLFF.

The chain carries TRBV19 and TRBJ1-1; 10 bases are a match to TRBD1. V lost 5 bases to trimming and J lost 5 bases; unmatched junction nucleotides: 5. This CDR3 contains 14 residues. Germline CDR1 LNHDA, CDR2 SQIVND (reference sequence). This chain's CDR3 is CASSVGQGRTEAFF. CDR3 coding DNA: TGTGCCAGTAGTGTGGGACAGGGGCGGACTGAAGCTTTCTTT.

The table lists this clone with a count of one. J is TRBJ1-5 and V is TRBV27; 8 bases match TRBD1. J lost 7 bases, V lost 5 bases, and 4 bases had no gene match. Germline CDR1 MNHEY, CDR2 SMNVEV (reference sequence). The CDR3 is made up of 13 amino acids. In nucleotides, the CDR3 is TGTGCCAGCAGTGGACAGGGTAGACAGCCCCAGCATTTT. Residues: CASSGQGRQPQHF.